The 17 T cell receptor beta chains listed next were all sequenced from one sample in a study of PD-L1 blockade in urothelial cancer. Assay used: immunoSEQ multiplex PCR; TCRdb lists only in-frame clones, some missing. The repertoire holds some 42,000 clones, with 70% to 85% as singletons. This sample comprised PBMCs, obtained around atezolizumab (anti-PD-L1) treatment. The receptors were sampled from a man aged 70-80 years with urothelial cancer.

The chain carries TRBV5-6 and TRBJ1-2; no clear D. The V gene lost 0 bases and the J gene lost 6 bases, with 15 bases spanning the gap. Germline CDR1 and CDR2: SGHDT and YYEEEE. The CDR3 spans 15 residues. CDR3 region: CASSLAAVARHGYTF. CDR3 DNA: TGTGCCAGCAGCTTGGCCGCCGTTGCCAGGCATGGCTACACCTTC.

Only a few counts were recorded for this clone. The rearrangement links TRBV6-4 to TRBJ2-2; a weak D match, TRBD2 (6 bases). The CDR3 loop spans 15 amino acids. CDR1 and CDR2 (germline): MRHNA, SNTAGT. With 2 bases removed from V and 4 bases from J, the gap between germline ends came to 11 bases. The CDR3 DNA reads TGTGCCAGCAGTGACCCTAGCGTAATCACCGGGGAGCTGTTTTTT. It specifies CASSDPSVITGELFF.

The chain uses TRBV2 and TRBJ2-7, with TRBD2 matching 11 bases. The ends lost 6 bases at V and 3 bases at J; junction bases unmatched: 4. Germline loops: CDR1 SNHLY, CDR2 FYNNEI. This CDR3 has 14 residues. As DNA, the CDR3 is TGTGCCAGCAGAGTCGGGACTAGCGGCTACGAGCAGTACTTC. Its protein product is CASRVGTSGYEQYF.

This clone was seen only once. The chain couples TRBV27 to TRBJ2-7; no definite D call. Germline CDR1 reads MNHEY; CDR2 reads SMNVEV (reference sequence). V gave up 4 bases and J gave up 2 bases, with 6 bases separating them. CDR3 size: 12 residues. The CDR3 sequence is CASSSFPYEQYF. The CDR3 coding sequence is TGTGCCAGCAGTTCTTTCCCCTACGAGCAGTACTTC.

The chain couples TRBV15 to TRBJ2-3; D is unclear. Germline V gives CDR1 LNHNV, CDR2 YYDKDF (reference sequence). The CDR3 extends over 15 amino acids. V was cut by 0 bases and J by 5 bases, with 12 bases left in between. The CDR3 loop reads CATSRDAYAGDTQYF. CDR3 DNA sequence: TGTGCCACCAGCAGAGATGCGTACGCCGGAGATACGCAGTATTTT.

This chain joins TRBV6-5 and TRBJ1-1; unclear D gene. CDR1 MNHEY and CDR2 SVGAGI come from the germline V gene. The CDR3 length is 15 residues. Trimming took 4 bases from V and 3 from J, leaving 15 bases between them. CDR3 loop: CASSSLGGDDTEAFF. The CDR3 DNA reads TGTGCCAGCAGTTCCCTCGGAGGAGACGACACTGAAGCTTTCTTT.

The chain recombines TRBV11-3 with TRBJ1-3; D not resolved. Trimming cost V 5 bases and J 2 bases, with 10 bases left between them. Germline CDR1 and CDR2: SGHNT and YENEEA. This CDR3 has 14 amino acids. The CDR3 here is CASSPQTTGNTIYF. Here the CDR3 DNA reads TGTGCCAGCAGCCCACAAACTACTGGAAACACCATATATTTT.

The V call is TRBV6-5, the J call TRBJ2-3, with 7 bases identical to TRBD1. With 7 bases clipped from V and 0 bases from J, the junction kept 7 bases outside the gene matches. This CDR3 has 15 residues. Germline loops: CDR1 MNHEY, CDR2 SVGAGI. The CDR3 region is CASKPGTVSTDTQYF. DNA for the CDR3: TGTGCCAGCAAACCCGGGACAGTGAGCACAGATACGCAGTATTTT.

This chain links TRBV4-1 with TRBJ2-1, with 8 bases lining up with TRBD2. CDR3 size: 14 residues. V shed 0 bases and J 9 bases; nucleotides not matched to a gene: 4. Germline V CDR1 and CDR2: MGHRA, YSYEKL. CDR3 in amino acids: CASSQEETSAEQFF. The CDR3, as DNA: TGCGCCAGCAGCCAAGAAGAGACTAGCGCTGAGCAGTTCTTC.

The chain links TRBV28 to TRBJ2-1; the D gene is possibly TRBD1 (6 bases). The V and J ends lost 5 bases and 8 bases respectively, with 13 bases between them. Germline assignment: CDR1 MDHEN and CDR2 SYDVKM. This CDR3 contains 13 residues. The CDR3 coding sequence is TGTGCCAGCAGTGACGGGACAATCTATGAGCAGTTCTTC. The encoded protein is CASSDGTIYEQFF.

The chain joins TRBV5-8 to TRBJ1-5, with D unclear. This CDR3 contains 14 residues. The V and J ends lost 0 bases and 8 bases respectively, with 12 bases between them. Germline V gene lookup returns CDR1 SGHTS and CDR2 YDEGEE. This chain's CDR3 is CASSLGEVIEPQHF. DNA for the CDR3: TGTGCCAGCAGCTTGGGTGAGGTAATAGAGCCCCAGCATTTT.

The chain recombines TRBV28 with TRBJ1-1, with 7 bases matching TRBD1. Germline V lookup: CDR1 MDHEN, CDR2 SYDVKM. The CDR3 contains 14 residues. V was pared by 3 bases and J by 4 bases, with 5 bases of the junction left unmatched. CDR3 residues: CASSLTGWGTEAFF. DNA for the CDR3: TGTGCCAGCAGTTTGACAGGGTGGGGCACTGAAGCTTTCTTT.

The chain has TRBV4-1 and TRBJ2-1; 10 bases are a match to TRBD2. V lost 0 bases and J lost 4; bases outside the gene matches: 3. CDR1 and CDR2 (germline): MGHRA, YSYEKL. The CDR3 spans 16 residues. CDR3 nucleotides: TGCGCCAGCAGCCAAGATGCTAGCGGGAGTTACAATGAGCAGTTCTTC. Translated, it gives CASSQDASGSYNEQFF.

The V and J genes are TRBV10-3 and TRBJ2-7; 8 bases align to TRBD1. There are 14 residues in the CDR3. Germline values: CDR1 ENHRY, CDR2 SYGVKD. The trim removed 5 bases at V and 6 bases at J, leaving 9 bases unmatched. In nucleotides, the CDR3 is TGTGCCATCAGTCGTCAGGGGGCTGGGGGCGAGCAGTACTTC. Its protein is CAISRQGAGGEQYF.

The chain combines TRBV4-1 with TRBJ2-7; D remains unclear. Germline values: CDR1 MGHRA, CDR2 YSYEKL. The CDR3 has 13 residues. V was trimmed by 2 bases and J by 2 bases, leaving 7 bases between them. As DNA, the CDR3 is TGCGCCAGCAGCCAACCGCCTACCTACGAGCAGTACTTC. Residues: CASSQPPTYEQYF.

CDR3 in amino acids: CASSLTGAETQYF. CDR3 in DNA: TGTGCCAGCAGTTTGACAGGAGCAGAGACCCAGTACTTC. The chain has TRBV28 and TRBJ2-5; TRBD1 might be the D (6 bases). Trimming took off 3 bases at V and 4 bases at J, with 9 bases between the two ends. Germline V gene lookup returns CDR1 MDHEN and CDR2 SYDVKM. The length of the CDR3 is 13 residues. Together with reference TRBV28 and TRBJ2-5, the CDR3 gives the full variable domain: DVKVTQSSRYLVKRTGEKVFLECVQDMDHENMFWYRQDPGLGLRLIYFSYDVKMKEKGDIPEGYSVSREKKERFSLILESASTNQTSMYLCASSLTGAETQYFGPGTRLLVL.

The chain couples TRBV4-3 to TRBJ2-1; TRBD2 agrees at 10 bases. V lost 0 bases to trimming and J lost 8 bases; unmatched junction nucleotides: 4. The germline V gene has CDR1 LGHNA and CDR2 YSLEER. This CDR3 comprises 15 residues. CDR3 DNA sequence: TGCGCCAGCAGCCAAGAACCAGCGGGAGGGTATGAGCAGTTCTTC. This encodes CASSQEPAGGYEQFF.